The 20 T cell receptor beta chains listed next were all sequenced from one sample in a study of blood T cell repertoires in COVID-19. The assay was immunoSEQ multiplex PCR, and TCRdb's table has in-frame clones only and misses some. Of about 260,000 clones listed, 75% to 90% are singletons. Specimen: PBMCs or T cells enriched from blood (not recorded which). The receptors come from a man aged 45 to 65 who had been exposed to COVID-19.

This chain uses TRBV7-9 with TRBJ1-2; D is uncertain. CDR1 and CDR2 from the germline V gene are SEHNR and FQNEAQ (reference sequence). V was clipped by 1 base and J by 4 bases, with 13 bases between them. The CDR3 is 15 amino acids. CDR3 amino acids: CASSLVTRFLYGYTF. In nucleotides, the CDR3 is TGTGCCAGCAGCTTAGTAACCAGGTTCCTCTATGGCTACACCTTC.

The gene calls are TRBV5-6 and TRBJ1-2, with D possibly matching TRBD1 (6 bases). Germline V gene data show CDR1 as SGHDT and CDR2 as YYEEEE. The V end lost 1 base, the J end lost 6 bases, and 16 bases lay between the germline ends. The CDR3 totals 15 residues. The DNA for the CDR3 is TGTGCCAGCAGCTTGTATTACAGGGTAGAGAATGGCTACACCTTC. The encoded protein is CASSLYYRVENGYTF.

The chain combines TRBV4-1 with TRBJ1-5, with a tentative D call TRBD1 (5 bases). Between the trimmed V and J ends, which lost 0 bases and 9 bases, there was a span of 12 bases. The CDR3 is 14 residues long. Germline CDR1 reads MGHRA; CDR2 reads YSYEKL. CDR3 sequence reads: CASSQEGRERPQHF. The CDR3 DNA is TGCGCCAGCAGCCAAGAGGGCAGGGAACGGCCCCAGCATTTT.

The chain links TRBV7-9 to TRBJ1-5, with TRBD1 matching 8 bases. The CDR3 totals 16 residues. Trimming removed 3 bases from V and 0 bases from J; junction bases left unmatched: 4. The germline V gene has CDR1 SEHNR and CDR2 FQNEAQ (reference sequence). The CDR3 coding sequence is TGTGCCAGCAGCTTTTCGACAGGGGCTAGCAATCAGCCCCAGCATTTT. It encodes CASSFSTGASNQPQHF. The variable domain in full, completed from reference TRBV7-9 and TRBJ1-5, reads DTGVSQNPRHKITKRGQNVTFRCDPISEHNRLYWYRQTLGQGPEFLTYFQNEAQLEKSRLLSDRFSAERPKGSFSTLEIQRTEQGDSAMYLCASSFSTGASNQPQHFGDGTRLSIL.

This clone showed up just once. CDR3 in amino acids: CASSSPSGTYNEQFF. The CDR3 DNA sequence: TGTGCCAGCAGTTCCCCTAGCGGGACTTACAATGAGCAGTTCTTC. The genes are TRBV28 and TRBJ2-1; 9 nucleotides line up with TRBD2. The germline CDR1 and CDR2 sequences are MDHEN and SYDVKM. The CDR3 runs 15 residues. With 4 bases clipped from V and 4 bases from J, the junction kept 5 bases outside the gene matches. Full variable domain (missing parts from reference TRBV28 and TRBJ2-1): DVKVTQSSRYLVKRTGEKVFLECVQDMDHENMFWYRQDPGLGLRLIYFSYDVKMKEKGDIPEGYSVSREKKERFSLILESASTNQTSMYLCASSSPSGTYNEQFFGPGTRLTVL.

This rearrangement joins TRBV18 to TRBJ1-4; D call uncertain. CDR1 KGHSH and CDR2 LQKENI come from the germline V gene. V was clipped by 6 bases and J by 0 bases, with 17 bases between them. The CDR3 runs 17 residues. The CDR3 reads CASSPLRGSATNEKLFF. The CDR3 nucleotides are TGTGCCAGCTCCCCATTGCGAGGGTCGGCAACTAATGAAAAACTGTTTTTT.

The chain has TRBV5-1 and TRBJ1-4, with 11 bases lining up with TRBD1. After removal of 0 bases from V and 4 bases from J, the junction contained 8 bases not matched to a gene. CDR3 size: 18 residues. The germline CDR1 and CDR2 sequences are SGHRS and YFSETQ. CDR3 coding DNA: TGCGCCAGCAGCTTGGTTGGTACTGGGACAGGGGGTAATGAAAAACTGTTTTTT. Amino acid sequence: CASSLVGTGTGGNEKLFF. Full variable domain (missing parts from reference TRBV5-1 and TRBJ1-4): KAGVTQTPRYLIKTRGQQVTLSCSPISGHRSVSWYQQTPGQGLQFLFEYFSETQRNKGNFPGRFSGRQFSNSRSEMNVSTLELGDSALYLCASSLVGTGTGGNEKLFFGSGTQLSVL.

The sample holds a few counts of this clone. This chain links TRBV19 with TRBJ1-3; no reliable D call. From germline, CDR1 is LNHDA and CDR2 SQIVND (reference sequence). V was clipped by 5 bases and J by 0 bases, with 14 bases between them. This CDR3 region has 16 residues. CDR3 in amino acids: CASSLRGGSSGNTIYF. DNA of the CDR3: TGTGCCAGTAGTCTCCGTGGAGGGTCCTCTGGAAACACCATATATTTT.

V usage is TRBV28 and J usage is TRBJ1-1; D is undetermined. The germline V and J ends were trimmed by 7 bases and 1 base, with 10 bases remaining between them. Germline CDR1 reads MDHEN; CDR2 reads SYDVKM. There are 13 residues in the CDR3. The CDR3 region is CASTLRQNTEAFF. CDR3 in DNA: TGTGCCAGCACCCTCCGACAGAACACTGAAGCTTTCTTT.

The rearrangement links TRBV7-8 to TRBJ1-4; 9 nucleotides match TRBD1. Germline CDR1 reads SGHVS; CDR2 reads FQNEAQ. V lost 0 bases and J lost 2; bases outside the gene matches: 16. The CDR3 has 21 amino acids. DNA for the CDR3: TGTGCCAGCAGCTTAGCTATTTTGCCGGGACAGGGATTTTTGACTAATGAAAAACTGTTTTTT. Amino acids: CASSLAILPGQGFLTNEKLFF.

The chain has TRBV5-1 and TRBJ2-1; TRBD2 matches 7 bases. From germline, CDR1 is SGHRS and CDR2 YFSETQ. The CDR3 contains 16 residues. The V gene end was trimmed by 6 bases and the J gene end by 5 bases; junction bases not matched to a gene: 14. CDR3 loop: CASMLGNSGGDNEQFF. CDR3 bases: TGCGCCAGCATGTTGGGTAACTCGGGGGGTGACAATGAGCAGTTCTTC.

The genes are TRBV15 and TRBJ2-7, with D uncertain. Trimming took off 2 bases at V and 3 bases at J, with 14 bases between the two ends. The length of the CDR3 is 15 residues. Germline V CDR1 and CDR2: LNHNV, YYDKDF (reference sequence). The CDR3 sequence is CATSRPDTVFYEQYF. CDR3 coding DNA: TGTGCCACCAGCAGACCTGACACTGTCTTCTACGAGCAGTACTTC.

This rearrangement joins TRBV12-5 to TRBJ2-3, with 7 bases matching TRBD1. Trimming at V came to 3 bases and at J to 2 bases, leaving 8 bases not matched to a gene. The CDR3 is made up of 16 amino acids. The V gene's germline CDR1 is LGHNT and CDR2 FRNRAP. The CDR3 bases are TGTGCTAGTGGTTTAGGGGTAGGGACAGTCACAGATACGCAGTATTTT. It encodes CASGLGVGTVTDTQYF. The full variable domain, rest sourced from reference TRBV12-5 and TRBJ2-3, is DARVTQTPRHKVTEMGQEVTMRCQPILGHNTVFWYRQTMMQGLELLAYFRNRAPLDDSGMPKDRFSAEMPDATLATLKIQPSEPRDSAVYFCASGLGVGTVTDTQYFGPGTRLTVL.

The V gene is TRBV9, the J gene TRBJ2-5; 10 nucleotides line up with TRBD1. The CDR3 is made up of 15 amino acids. V lost 4 bases to trimming and J lost 4 bases; unmatched junction nucleotides: 7. Germline V lookup: CDR1 SGDLS, CDR2 YYNGEE. This CDR3 reads CASSNMGTGAETQYF. CDR3 sequence (DNA): TGTGCCAGCAGCAATATGGGGACAGGGGCAGAGACCCAGTACTTC.

For the CDR3, the DNA is TGTGCCAGCAGCCCCTGGGTCAGGGACTATGGCTACACCTTC. Translating gives CASSPWVRDYGYTF. The rearrangement uses TRBV3-1 (or the pseudogene TRBV3-2) and TRBJ1-2, with a possible D match to TRBD1 (5 bases). Germline assignment: CDR1 LGHDT and CDR2 YNNKEL (reference sequence). The CDR3 totals 14 residues. Trimming shortened V by 4 bases and J by 3 bases, and 12 bases separated the two germline ends.

This clone was recorded once. This chain joins TRBV10-3 and TRBJ2-6, with a weak D call TRBD2 (5 bases). The CDR3 extends over 15 amino acids. CDR1 and CDR2 from the germline V gene are ENHRY and SYGVKD. Trimming left V 4 bases short and J 2 bases short, with 9 bases between. CDR3 residues: CAISAHGAGANVLTF. The DNA of the CDR3 is TGTGCCATCAGTGCCCACGGGGCTGGGGCCAACGTCCTGACTTTC.

The chain carries TRBV5-1 and TRBJ2-5, with 8 bases aligning to TRBD2. The CDR3 totals 14 residues. Per the germline V gene, CDR1 is SGHRS and CDR2 is YFSETQ. Trimming took 4 bases from V and 4 from J; bases not matched to a gene: 6. The chain's CDR3 is CASSSGGWAETQYF. The CDR3 DNA is TGCGCCAGCAGCAGCGGGGGCTGGGCAGAGACCCAGTACTTC.

This rearrangement joins TRBV5-1 to TRBJ2-1, with 7 bases matching TRBD2. This CDR3 comprises 15 residues. From germline, CDR1 is SGHRS and CDR2 YFSETQ. V trimming: 0 bases; J trimming: 5 bases; junction bases outside the gene matches: 5. This chain's CDR3 is CASSLGRGSNNEQFF. The CDR3 nucleotides are TGCGCCAGCAGCTTGGGGCGCGGGAGTAACAATGAGCAGTTCTTC.

The V and J genes are TRBV3-1 (or the pseudogene TRBV3-2) and TRBJ2-5, with D maybe TRBD1 (6 bases). CDR3 length: 15 residues. The V gene lost 2 bases and the J gene lost 1 base, with 11 bases spanning the gap. Germline values: CDR1 LGHDT, CDR2 YNNKEL (reference sequence). Written as DNA, the CDR3 is TGTGCCAGCAGCCAATTTCAGGGGCCCCAAGAGACCCAGTACTTC. It translates to CASSQFQGPQETQYF.

The V and J genes are TRBV18 and TRBJ2-7, with a weak D call TRBD1 (5 bases). The CDR3 spans 15 residues. Trimming stripped 1 base from V and 0 bases from J, with 10 bases between. The germline gives CDR1 KGHSH, CDR2 LQKENI. The CDR3 here is CASSPRRQSSYEQYF. The CDR3 DNA sequence: TGTGCCAGCTCACCACGGCGACAGAGCTCCTACGAGCAGTACTTC.